This TCR beta chain was profiled in a study of T cell responses to AZD1222 COVID-19 vaccine. Study in general: Second doses that came at about 4 or about 12 weeks were put together.

In the case of this clone: Its antigen is currently unknown.

V was trimmed by 1 base and J by 6 bases, leaving 14 bases between them. Germline V gives CDR1 SGHDT, CDR2 YYEEEE. CDR3 size: 15 residues. Some clones are missing from TCRdb's copy, which holds only in-frame ones; the method was immunoSEQ multiplex PCR. The profile covers approximately 120,000 clones, with roughly nine tenths appearing a single time and 3.5% to 4.5% taken by the ten largest. Findings of the study overall: Spike-specific TCR breadth and depth both grew after two AZD1222 doses. Reports say nearly half of spike-specific TCRs go after unmutated variant regions.

The clonotype was recovered from an adult in good health. This chain uses TRBV5-6 with TRBJ1-5; unclear D gene. Source: peripheral blood, taken on day 0 of AZD1222 vaccination. The CDR3 loop reads CASSLSPLLGQPQHF. The CDR3 bases are TGTGCCAGCAGCTTGAGTCCTCTTTTAGGTCAGCCCCAGCATTTT. Based on the CDR3 plus reference TRBV5-6 and TRBJ1-5, the full variable domain is DAGVTQSPTHLIKTRGQQVTLRCSPKSGHDTVSWYQQALGQGPQFIFQYYEEEERQRGNFPDRFSGHQFPNYSSELNVNALLLGDSALYLCASSLSPLLGQPQHFGDGTRLSIL.